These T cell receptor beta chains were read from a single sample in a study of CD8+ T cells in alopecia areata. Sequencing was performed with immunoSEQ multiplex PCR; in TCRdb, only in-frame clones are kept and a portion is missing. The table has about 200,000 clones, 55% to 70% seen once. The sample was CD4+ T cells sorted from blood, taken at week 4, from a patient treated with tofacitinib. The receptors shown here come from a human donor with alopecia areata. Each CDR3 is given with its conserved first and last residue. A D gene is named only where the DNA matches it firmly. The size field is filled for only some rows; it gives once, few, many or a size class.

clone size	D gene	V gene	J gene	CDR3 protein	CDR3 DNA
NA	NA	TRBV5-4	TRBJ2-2	CASSLPGQNTGELFF	TGTGCCAGCAGCTTACCGGGACAGAACACCGGGGAGCTGTTTTTT
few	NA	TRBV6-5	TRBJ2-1	CASSSGLVLHNEQFF	TGTGCCAGCAGTTCGGGGCTAGTTCTCCACAATGAGCAGTTCTTC
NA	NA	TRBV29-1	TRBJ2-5	CSVDYLGGQETQYF	TGCAGCGTTGACTATTTGGGGGGCCAAGAGACCCAGTACTTC
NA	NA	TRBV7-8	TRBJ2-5	CASSVEETQYF	TGTGCCAGCTCTGTTGAAGAGACCCAGTACTTC
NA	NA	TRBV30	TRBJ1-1	CAWSVDENTEAFF	TGTGCCTGGAGTGTGGACGAGAACACTGAAGCTTTCTTT
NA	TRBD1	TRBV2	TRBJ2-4	CASRADRGNIQYF	TGTGCCAGCAGAGCGGACAGGGGTAACATTCAGTACTTC
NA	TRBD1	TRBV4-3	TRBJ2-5	CASSQELGGRVETQYF	TGCGCCAGCAGCCAAGAGTTAGGGGGCCGGGTAGAGACCCAGTACTTC
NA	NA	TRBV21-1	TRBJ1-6	CASSKEDNSPLHF	TGTGCCAGCAGCAAGGAGGATAATTCACCCCTCCACTTT
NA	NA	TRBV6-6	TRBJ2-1	CASSGDAKDNEQFF	TGTGCCAGCTCTGGTGACGCCAAAGACAATGAGCAGTTCTTC
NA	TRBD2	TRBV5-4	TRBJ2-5	CASSLSSGGALREETQYF	TGTGCCAGCAGCTTGTCCAGCGGGGGGGCCTTGCGCGAAGAGACCCAGTACTTC
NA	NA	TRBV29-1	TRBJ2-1	CSVEGLRTSYNEQFF	TGCAGCGTTGAAGGTCTTAGGACATCATACAATGAGCAGTTCTTC
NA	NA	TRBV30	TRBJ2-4	CTWAALGIQYF	TGTACCTGGGCAGCCCTGGGCATTCAGTACTTC
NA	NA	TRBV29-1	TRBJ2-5	CSVGPRETQYF	TGCAGCGTAGGGCCTCGGGAGACCCAGTACTTC
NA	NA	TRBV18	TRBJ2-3	CASSQPGNTQYF	TGTGCCAGCTCACAGCCAGGGAATACGCAGTATTTT
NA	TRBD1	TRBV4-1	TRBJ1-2	CASSQVDRAYGYTF	TGCGCCAGCAGCCAAGTGGACAGGGCCTATGGCTACACCTTC
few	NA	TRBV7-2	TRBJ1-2	CASSLDVGAFYGYTF	TGTGCCAGCAGCTTAGATGTCGGGGCGTTCTATGGCTACACCTTC
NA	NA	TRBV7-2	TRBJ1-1	CASSLSAAGEAFF	TGTGCCAGCAGCTTAAGCGCGGCAGGTGAAGCTTTCTTT
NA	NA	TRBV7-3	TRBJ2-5	CASNPSHVLQETQYF	TGTGCCAGCAATCCCTCCCATGTGCTCCAAGAGACCCAGTACTTC
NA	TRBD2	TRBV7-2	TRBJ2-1	CASSSPSGLAGVEQFF	TGTGCCAGCAGCTCGCCCTCGGGACTAGCGGGGGTTGAGCAGTTCTTC
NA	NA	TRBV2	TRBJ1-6	CASRGTPNSPLHF	TGTGCCAGCAGGGGGACACCCAATTCACCCCTCCACTTT
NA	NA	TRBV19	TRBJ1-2	CASTRRNDYGYTF	TGTGCCAGCACAAGACGGAATGACTATGGCTACACCTTC
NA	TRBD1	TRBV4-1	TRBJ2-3	CASSRGTGGDTQYF	TGCGCCAGCAGCAGGGGGACAGGGGGGGATACGCAGTATTTT
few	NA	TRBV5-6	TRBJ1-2	CASSPPEPSGYTF	TGTGCCAGCAGCCCCCCCGAACCGTCTGGCTACACCTTC
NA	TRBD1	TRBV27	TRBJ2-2	CASRRDRVGTGELFF	TGTGCCAGCAGACGAGACAGGGTTGGAACCGGGGAGCTGTTTTTT
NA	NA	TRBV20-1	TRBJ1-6	CSARGDSPLHF	TGCAGTGCTAGAGGAGACTCACCCCTCCACTTT
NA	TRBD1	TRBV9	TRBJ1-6	CASSPRTGRGPLHF	TGTGCCAGCAGCCCGCGGACAGGGCGAGGACCCCTCCACTTT
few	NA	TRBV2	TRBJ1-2	CASSEQGTYGYTF	TGTGCCAGCAGTGAACAGGGAACCTATGGCTACACCTTC
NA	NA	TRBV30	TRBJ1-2	CAWRGQGRDGYTF	TGTGCCTGGAGAGGTCAGGGGAGAGATGGCTACACCTTC
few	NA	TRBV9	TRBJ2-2	CASSLMTSYDTGELFF	TGTGCCAGCAGCTTAATGACTAGTTACGACACCGGGGAGCTGTTTTTT
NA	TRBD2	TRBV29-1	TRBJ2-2	CSVEVEGRGGSTGELFF	TGCAGCGTTGAAGTGGAGGGTCGCGGGGGGTCCACCGGGGAGCTGTTTTTT
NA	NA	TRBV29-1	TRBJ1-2	CSVGWGRYYGYTF	TGCAGCGTTGGATGGGGCCGATACTATGGCTACACCTTC
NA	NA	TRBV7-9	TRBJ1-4	CASSTFSRAEKLFF	TGTGCCAGCAGCACGTTCTCAAGGGCAGAAAAACTGTTTTTT
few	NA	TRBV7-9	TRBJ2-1	CASSAEHSYNEQFF	TGTGCCAGCAGCGCGGAACATTCCTACAATGAGCAGTTCTTC
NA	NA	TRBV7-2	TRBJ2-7	CASSLGIYYEQYF	TGTGCCAGCAGCTTAGGTATATACTACGAGCAGTACTTC
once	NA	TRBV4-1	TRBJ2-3	CASSLGLYSDTQYF	TGCGCCAGCAGCCTTGGACTATACTCAGATACGCAGTATTTT
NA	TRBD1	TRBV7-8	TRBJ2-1	CASSLVRGTGGIGEQFF	TGTGCCAGCAGCTTAGTAAGGGGGACAGGGGGCATCGGTGAGCAGTTCTTC
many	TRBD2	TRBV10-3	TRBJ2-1	CAISESSGGFHEQFF	TGTGCCATCAGTGAGTCCAGCGGGGGGTTCCATGAGCAGTTCTTC